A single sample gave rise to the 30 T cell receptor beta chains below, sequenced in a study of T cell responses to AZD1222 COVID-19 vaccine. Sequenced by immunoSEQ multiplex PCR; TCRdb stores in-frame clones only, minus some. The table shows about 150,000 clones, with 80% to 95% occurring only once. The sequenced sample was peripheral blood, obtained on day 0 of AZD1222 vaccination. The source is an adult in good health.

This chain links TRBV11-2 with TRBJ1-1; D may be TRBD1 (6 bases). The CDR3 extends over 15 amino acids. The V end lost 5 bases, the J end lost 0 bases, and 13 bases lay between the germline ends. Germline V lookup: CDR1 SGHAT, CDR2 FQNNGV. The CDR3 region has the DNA TGTGCCAGCAGCCGAGACAGGATCATGAACACTGAAGCTTTCTTT. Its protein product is CASSRDRIMNTEAFF. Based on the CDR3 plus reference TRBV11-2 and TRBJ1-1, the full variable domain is EAGVAQSPRYKIIEKRQSVAFWCNPISGHATLYWYQQILGQGPKLLIQFQNNGVVDDSQLPKDRFSAERLKGVDSTLKIQPAKLEDSAVYLCASSRDRIMNTEAFFGQGTRLTVV.

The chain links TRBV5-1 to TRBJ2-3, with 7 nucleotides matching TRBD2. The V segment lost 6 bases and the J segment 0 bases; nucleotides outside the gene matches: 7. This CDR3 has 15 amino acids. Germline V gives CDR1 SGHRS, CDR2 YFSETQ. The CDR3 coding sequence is TGCGCCAGCATCGCGGGAGCCGCTAGCACAGATACGCAGTATTTT. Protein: CASIAGAASTDTQYF.

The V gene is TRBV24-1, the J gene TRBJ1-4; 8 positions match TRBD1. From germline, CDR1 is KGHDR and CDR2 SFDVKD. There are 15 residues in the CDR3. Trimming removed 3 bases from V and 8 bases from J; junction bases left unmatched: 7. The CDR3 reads CATSDIGQGEEKLFF. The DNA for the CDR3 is TGTGCCACCAGTGATATCGGACAGGGTGAAGAAAAACTGTTTTTT.

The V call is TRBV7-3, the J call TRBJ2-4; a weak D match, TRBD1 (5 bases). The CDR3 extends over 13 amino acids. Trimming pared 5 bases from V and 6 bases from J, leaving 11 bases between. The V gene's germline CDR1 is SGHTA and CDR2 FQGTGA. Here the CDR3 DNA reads TGTGCCAGCAGCCGCGTGCAGGGAAACATTCAGTACTTC. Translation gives CASSRVQGNIQYF.

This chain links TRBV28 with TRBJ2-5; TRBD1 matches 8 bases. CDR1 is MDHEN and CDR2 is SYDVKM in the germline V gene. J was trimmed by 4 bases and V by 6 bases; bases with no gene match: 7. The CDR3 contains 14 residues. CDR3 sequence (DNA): TGTGCCAGCAGAAAACAGGGGGGAGGAGAGACCCAGTACTTC. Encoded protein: CASRKQGGGETQYF.

The CDR3: CSVVTVRSYEQYF. The CDR3 nucleotides read TGCAGCGTTGTAACAGTACGCTCCTACGAGCAGTACTTC. The chain links TRBV29-1 to TRBJ2-7; no clear D. Between the trimmed V and J ends, which lost 4 bases and 0 bases, there was a span of 10 bases. Looked up from germline, CDR1 is SQVTM and CDR2 is ANQGSEA. This CDR3 is 13 amino acids long.

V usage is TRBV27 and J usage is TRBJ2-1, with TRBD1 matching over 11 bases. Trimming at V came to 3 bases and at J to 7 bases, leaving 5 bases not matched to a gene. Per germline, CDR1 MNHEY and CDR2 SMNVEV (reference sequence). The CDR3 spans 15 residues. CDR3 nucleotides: TGTGCCAGCAGTTTCGGACAGGGGGCAAGGAATGAGCAGTTCTTC. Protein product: CASSFGQGARNEQFF.

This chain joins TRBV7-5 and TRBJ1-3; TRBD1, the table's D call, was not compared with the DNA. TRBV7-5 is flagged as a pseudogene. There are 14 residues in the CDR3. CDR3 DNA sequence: TGTGTCAGAAGTTTGACAGGGAGAGGAAACACCATATATTTT. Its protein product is CVRSLTGRGNTIYF.

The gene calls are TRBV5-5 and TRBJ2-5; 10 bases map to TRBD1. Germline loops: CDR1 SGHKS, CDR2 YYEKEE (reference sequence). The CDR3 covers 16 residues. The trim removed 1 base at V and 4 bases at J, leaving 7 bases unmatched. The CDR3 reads CASSLPGTGAGETQYF. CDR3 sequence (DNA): TGTGCCAGCAGCTTGCCTGGGACAGGGGCGGGAGAGACCCAGTACTTC.

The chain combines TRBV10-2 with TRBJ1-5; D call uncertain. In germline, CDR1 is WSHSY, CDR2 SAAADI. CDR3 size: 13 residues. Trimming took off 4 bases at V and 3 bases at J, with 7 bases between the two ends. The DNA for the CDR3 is TGCGCCAGCAGTGGGGCAAACAATCAGCCCCAGCATTTT. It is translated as CASSGANNQPQHF.

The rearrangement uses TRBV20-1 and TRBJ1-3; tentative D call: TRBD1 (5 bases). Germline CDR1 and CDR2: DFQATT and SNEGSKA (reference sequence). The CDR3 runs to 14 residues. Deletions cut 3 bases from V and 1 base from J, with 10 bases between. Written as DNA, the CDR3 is TGCAGTGCTAGTGATTGGGGGTCTGGAAACACCATATATTTT. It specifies CSASDWGSGNTIYF.

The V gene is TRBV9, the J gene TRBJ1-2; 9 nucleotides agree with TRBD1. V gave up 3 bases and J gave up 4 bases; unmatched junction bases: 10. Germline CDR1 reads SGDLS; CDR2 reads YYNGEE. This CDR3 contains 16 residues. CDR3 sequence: CASSGRGQGFPYGYTF. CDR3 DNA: TGTGCCAGCAGCGGACGGGGACAGGGCTTTCCCTATGGCTACACCTTC.

The CDR3 reads CASSALTGAGNTIYF. CDR3 nucleotides: TGCGCCAGCAGCGCATTGACAGGGGCCGGAAACACCATATATTTT. V is TRBV4-3 and J is TRBJ1-3; 8 bases fit TRBD1. Germline CDR1 is LGHNA and CDR2 is YSLEER. CDR3 length: 15 amino acids. V shed 5 bases, J shed 4 bases, and the junction held 7 bases outside the gene matches.

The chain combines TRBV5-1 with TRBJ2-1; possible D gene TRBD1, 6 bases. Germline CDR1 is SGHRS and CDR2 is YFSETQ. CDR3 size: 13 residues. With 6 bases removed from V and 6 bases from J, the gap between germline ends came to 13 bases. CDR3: CASNTGRTNEQFF. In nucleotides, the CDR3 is TGCGCCAGCAATACAGGGCGTACCAATGAGCAGTTCTTC.

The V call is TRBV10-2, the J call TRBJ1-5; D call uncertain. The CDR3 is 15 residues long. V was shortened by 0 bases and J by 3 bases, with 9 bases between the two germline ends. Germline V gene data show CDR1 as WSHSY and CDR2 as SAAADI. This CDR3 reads CASSESAGYNQPQHF. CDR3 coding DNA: TGCGCCAGCAGTGAGTCCGCCGGTTACAATCAGCCCCAGCATTTT.

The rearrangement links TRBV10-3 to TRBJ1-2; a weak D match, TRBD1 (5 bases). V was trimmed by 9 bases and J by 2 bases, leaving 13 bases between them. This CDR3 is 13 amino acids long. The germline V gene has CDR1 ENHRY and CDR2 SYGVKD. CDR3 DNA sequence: TGTGCCATTAGAAGGGGTAGAAACTATGGCTACACCTTC. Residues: CAIRRGRNYGYTF.

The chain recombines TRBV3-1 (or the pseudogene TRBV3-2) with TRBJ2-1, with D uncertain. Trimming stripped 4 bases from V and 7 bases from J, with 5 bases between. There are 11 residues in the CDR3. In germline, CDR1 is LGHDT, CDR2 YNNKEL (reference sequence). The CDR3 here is CASSLENEQFF. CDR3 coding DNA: TGTGCCAGCAGCCTGGAGAATGAGCAGTTCTTC.

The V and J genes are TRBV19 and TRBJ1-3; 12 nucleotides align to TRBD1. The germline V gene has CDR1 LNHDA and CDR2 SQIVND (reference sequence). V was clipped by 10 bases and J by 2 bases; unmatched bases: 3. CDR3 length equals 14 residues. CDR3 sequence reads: CATRDRGPGNTIYF. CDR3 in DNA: TGTGCCACCCGGGACAGGGGGCCTGGAAACACCATATATTTT. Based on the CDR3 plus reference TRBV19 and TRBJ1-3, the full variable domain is DGGITQSPKYLFRKEGQNVTLSCEQNLNHDAMYWYRQDPGQGLRLIYYSQIVNDFQKGDIAEGYSVSREKKESFPLTVTSAQKNPTAFYLCATRDRGPGNTIYFGEGSWLTVV.

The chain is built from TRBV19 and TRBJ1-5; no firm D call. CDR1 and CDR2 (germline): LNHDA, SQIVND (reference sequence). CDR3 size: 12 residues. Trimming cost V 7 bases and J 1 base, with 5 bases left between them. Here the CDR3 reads CASNESNQPQHF. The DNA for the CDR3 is TGTGCCAGTAACGAAAGCAATCAGCCCCAGCATTTT.

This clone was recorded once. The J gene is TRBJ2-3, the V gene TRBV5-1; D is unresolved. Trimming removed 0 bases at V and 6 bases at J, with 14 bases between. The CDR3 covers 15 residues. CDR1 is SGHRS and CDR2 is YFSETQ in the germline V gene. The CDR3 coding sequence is TGCGCCAGCAGCTTGGAGGGCGCACCTTCGGATACGCAGTATTTT. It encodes CASSLEGAPSDTQYF.

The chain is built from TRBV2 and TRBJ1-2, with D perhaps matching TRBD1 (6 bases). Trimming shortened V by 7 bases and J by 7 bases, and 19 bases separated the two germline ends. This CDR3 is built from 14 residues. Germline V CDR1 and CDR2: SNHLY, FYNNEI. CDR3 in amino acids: CASKDRKVGPGYTF. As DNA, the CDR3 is TGTGCCAGCAAGGACAGAAAGGTCGGTCCTGGCTACACCTTC. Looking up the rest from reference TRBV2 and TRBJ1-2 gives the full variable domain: EPEVTQTPSHQVTQMGQEVILRCVPISNHLYFYWYRQILGQKVEFLVSFYNNEISEKSEIFDDQFSVERPDGSNFTLKIRSTKLEDSAMYFCASKDRKVGPGYTFGSGTRLTVV.

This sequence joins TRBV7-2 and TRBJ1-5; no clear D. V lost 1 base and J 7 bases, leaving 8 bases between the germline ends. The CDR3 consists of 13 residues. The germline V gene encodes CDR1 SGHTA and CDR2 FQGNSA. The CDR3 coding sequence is TGTGCCAGCAGCTTAGAACGCGGCCAGCCCCAGCATTTT. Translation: CASSLERGQPQHF.

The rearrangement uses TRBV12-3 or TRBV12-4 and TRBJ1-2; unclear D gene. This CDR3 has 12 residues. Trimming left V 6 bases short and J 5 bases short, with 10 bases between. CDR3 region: CASSSLHYGYTF. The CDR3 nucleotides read TGTGCCAGCAGCTCCCTCCATTATGGCTACACCTTC.

This chain's CDR3 is CATSDLPGQGRINEQFF. In nucleotides, the CDR3 is TGTGCCACCAGTGACTTGCCGGGACAGGGGAGGATAAATGAGCAGTTCTTC. The J gene is TRBJ2-1, the V gene TRBV24-1, with 10 bases identical to TRBD1. The V and J ends lost 4 bases and 7 bases, in that order; junction bases with no gene match: 12. The CDR3 sequence is 17 residues long. Germline-derived CDR1 and CDR2 are KGHDR and SFDVKD.

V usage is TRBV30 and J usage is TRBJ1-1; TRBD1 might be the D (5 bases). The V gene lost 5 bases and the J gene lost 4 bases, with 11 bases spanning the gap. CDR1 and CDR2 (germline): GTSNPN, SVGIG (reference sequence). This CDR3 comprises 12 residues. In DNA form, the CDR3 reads TGTGCCTGGGGGGGTGTGGTCACTGAAGCTTTCTTT. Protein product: CAWGGVVTEAFF.

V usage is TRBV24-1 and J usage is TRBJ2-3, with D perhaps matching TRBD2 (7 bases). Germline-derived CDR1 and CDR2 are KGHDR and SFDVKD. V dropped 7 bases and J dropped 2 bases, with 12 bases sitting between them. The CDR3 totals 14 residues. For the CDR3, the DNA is TGTGCCACCAGAGGAGGGGGGGTCACAGATACGCAGTATTTT. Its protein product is CATRGGGVTDTQYF.

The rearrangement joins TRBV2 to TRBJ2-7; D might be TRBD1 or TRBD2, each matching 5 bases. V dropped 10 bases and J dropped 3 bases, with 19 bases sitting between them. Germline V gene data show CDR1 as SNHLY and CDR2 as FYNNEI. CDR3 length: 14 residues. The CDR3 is CATKTGTSDYEQYF. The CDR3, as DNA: TGTGCCACAAAAACCGGGACGAGCGACTACGAGCAGTACTTC. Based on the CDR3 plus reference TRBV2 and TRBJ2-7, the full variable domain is EPEVTQTPSHQVTQMGQEVILRCVPISNHLYFYWYRQILGQKVEFLVSFYNNEISEKSEIFDDQFSVERPDGSNFTLKIRSTKLEDSAMYFCATKTGTSDYEQYFGPGTRLTVT.

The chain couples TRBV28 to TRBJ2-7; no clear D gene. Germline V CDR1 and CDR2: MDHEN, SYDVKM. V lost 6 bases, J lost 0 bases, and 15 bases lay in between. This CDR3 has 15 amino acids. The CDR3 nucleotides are TGTGCCAGCAGCCCTACAGAGCATAGCTCCTACGAGCAGTACTTC. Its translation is CASSPTEHSSYEQYF.

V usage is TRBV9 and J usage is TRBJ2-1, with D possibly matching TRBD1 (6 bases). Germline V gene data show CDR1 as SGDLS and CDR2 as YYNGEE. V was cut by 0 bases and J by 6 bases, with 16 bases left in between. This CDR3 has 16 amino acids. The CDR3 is CASSVVRGAYINEQFF. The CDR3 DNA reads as TGTGCCAGCAGCGTAGTCAGGGGTGCCTACATCAATGAGCAGTTCTTC.

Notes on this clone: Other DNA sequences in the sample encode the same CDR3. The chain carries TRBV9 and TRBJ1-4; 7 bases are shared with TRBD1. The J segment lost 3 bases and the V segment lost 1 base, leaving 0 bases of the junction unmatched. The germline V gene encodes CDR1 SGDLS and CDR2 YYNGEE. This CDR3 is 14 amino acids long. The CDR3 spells CASSVQGANEKLFF. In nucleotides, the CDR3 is TGTGCCAGCAGCGTACAGGGGGCTAATGAAAAACTGTTTTTT.